This TCR beta chain was identified in a study of shared clonotypes between healthy human individuals. On the study more broadly: Donors had three CD4 naive, three CD4 memory, two CD8 naive and one CD8 memory plate apiece. General study points: Since donors were few, the genetic and exposure-history diversity represented was limited. The authors sampled blood alone, and tissue repertoires likely differ. Naive subsets usually exceeded memory subsets in estimated richness.

Naive-designated CD8 cells lacked CD45RO, were positively enriched for CCR7, and omitted terminally differentiated effector memory CD45RA+ cells. Sequencing was performed with immunoSEQ multiplex PCR; in TCRdb, only in-frame clones are kept and a portion is missing. The top ten hold about 0.11% of the sample, which has about 550,000 clones, over 95% seen once. Turning to this clone: Antigen: not known.

The V end was cut by 2 bases, the J end by 4 bases, with 16 bases between. CDR3 size: 16 residues. CDR1 and CDR2 (germline): LNHNV, YYDKDF (reference sequence). The chain has TRBV15 and TRBJ2-3, with D unclear. Sequencing was performed on naive CD8+ T cells sorted from blood. This clonotype was sampled from a woman under 40 in good health. This CDR3 is CATSRLPRWGPDTQYF. The CDR3, as DNA: TGTGCCACCAGCAGACTGCCTCGGTGGGGTCCAGATACGCAGTATTTT.